This TCR beta chain was sequenced during a study of blood T cell repertoires in COVID-19. Overall study context: In each case, the material was cDNA or gDNA derived from T cells, B-cell-depleted T cells, or PBMCs.

The authors' processing: Nucleated cell counts were estimated from reference gene primer amplification. The method was immunoSEQ multiplex PCR; TCRdb's version includes in-frame clones alone and lacks a portion of them. V and J calls and clone size follow that table, whereas D and trimming were derived from the DNA. The sample carries 250,000 to 300,000 clones, roughly 90% recorded once. Germline-derived CDR1 and CDR2 are MNHEY and SVGAGI. Deletions cut 5 bases from V and 0 bases from J, with 9 bases between. This CDR3 is built from 14 residues. The chain combines TRBV6-5 with TRBJ2-3, with D maybe TRBD1 (6 bases). The TCR comes from a woman in her 30s with acute or convalescent COVID-19. Sequencing was done on a sample of peripheral blood. CDR3: CASSRDRSTDTQYF. Here the CDR3 DNA reads TGTGCCAGCAGTCGAGACAGGAGCACAGATACGCAGTATTTT.